This T cell receptor (beta chain) was retrieved from a study of control samples from healthy donors and cancer patients. The CDR3 runs 15 residues. Germline V gene data show CDR1 as MNHEY and CDR2 as SVGAGI. The junction had 6 bases not matched to a gene; V was cut back by 10 bases and J by 1 base. Some clones are missing from TCRdb's copy, which holds only in-frame ones; the method was immunoSEQ multiplex PCR. The repertoire holds about 22,000 clones, under 90% seen once, with roughly 23% in the top ten. What was sequenced was PBMCs. The chain couples TRBV6-5 to TRBJ1-6, with 8 positions matching TRBD1. The sequence came from a man aged 60 to 75 with colorectal cancer. The CDR3 DNA reads TGTGCCATCATACAGGGGGAGTCCTATAATTCACCCCTCCACTTT. This encodes CAIIQGESYNSPLHF.